This TCR beta chain was recovered during a study of blood T cells in healthy people across ages. The second PCR ran about 7 to 12 cycles with a sample-barcoded 5' primer and J-beta primers. TCRdb reanalysed the 5' RACE reads using MiXCR and keeps one entry per CDR3 protein. This sample has some 550,000 distinct CDR3 sequences, with around half found just once. Per germline, CDR1 MNHNS and CDR2 SASEGT. This CDR3 has 17 residues. Germline trimming cut 3 bases from V and 7 bases from J; bases unmatched to any gene: 14. The sample holds a few counts of this clonotype. This clonotype was sampled from a man of 80 years or more in good health. The specimen sequenced was blood. V gene TRBV6-1 combines with J gene TRBJ2-3; 9 positions match TRBD2. CDR3 amino acids: CASSDLGSGSSWYTQYF. The CDR3 DNA follows: TGTGCCAGCAGTGATCTGGGTAGCGGGAGTAGTTGGTATACGCAGTATTTT.